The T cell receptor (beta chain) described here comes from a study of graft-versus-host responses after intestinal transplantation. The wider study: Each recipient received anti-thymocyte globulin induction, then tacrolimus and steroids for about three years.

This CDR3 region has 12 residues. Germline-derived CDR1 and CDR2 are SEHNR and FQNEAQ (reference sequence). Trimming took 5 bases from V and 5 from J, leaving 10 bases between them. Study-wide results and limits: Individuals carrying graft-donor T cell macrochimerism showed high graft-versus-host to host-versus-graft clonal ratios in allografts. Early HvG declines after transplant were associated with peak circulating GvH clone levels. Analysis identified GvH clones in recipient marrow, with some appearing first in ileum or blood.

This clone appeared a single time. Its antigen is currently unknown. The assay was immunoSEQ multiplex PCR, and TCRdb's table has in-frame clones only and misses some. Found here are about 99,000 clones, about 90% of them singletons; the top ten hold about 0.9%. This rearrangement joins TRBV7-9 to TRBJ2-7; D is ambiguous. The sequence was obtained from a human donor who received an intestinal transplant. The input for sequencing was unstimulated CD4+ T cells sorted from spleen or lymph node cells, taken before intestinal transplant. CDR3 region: CASSADRNEQYF. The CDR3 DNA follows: TGTGCCAGCAGCGCGGACCGAAACGAGCAGTACTTC. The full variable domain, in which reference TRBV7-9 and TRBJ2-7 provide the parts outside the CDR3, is DTGVSQNPRHKITKRGQNVTFRCDPISEHNRLYWYRQTLGQGPEFLTYFQNEAQLEKSRLLSDRFSAERPKGSFSTLEIQRTEQGDSAMYLCASSADRNEQYFGPGTRLTVT.